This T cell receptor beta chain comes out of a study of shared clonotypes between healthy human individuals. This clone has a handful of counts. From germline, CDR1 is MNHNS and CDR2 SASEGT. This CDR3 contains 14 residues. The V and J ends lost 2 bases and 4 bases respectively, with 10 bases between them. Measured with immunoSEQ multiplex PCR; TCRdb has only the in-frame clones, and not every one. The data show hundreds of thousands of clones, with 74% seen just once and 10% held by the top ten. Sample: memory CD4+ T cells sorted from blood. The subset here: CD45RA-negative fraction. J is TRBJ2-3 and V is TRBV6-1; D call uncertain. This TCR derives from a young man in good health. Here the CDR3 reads CASSEQPIADTQYF. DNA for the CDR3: TGTGCCAGCAGTGAACAGCCGATCGCAGATACGCAGTATTTT.